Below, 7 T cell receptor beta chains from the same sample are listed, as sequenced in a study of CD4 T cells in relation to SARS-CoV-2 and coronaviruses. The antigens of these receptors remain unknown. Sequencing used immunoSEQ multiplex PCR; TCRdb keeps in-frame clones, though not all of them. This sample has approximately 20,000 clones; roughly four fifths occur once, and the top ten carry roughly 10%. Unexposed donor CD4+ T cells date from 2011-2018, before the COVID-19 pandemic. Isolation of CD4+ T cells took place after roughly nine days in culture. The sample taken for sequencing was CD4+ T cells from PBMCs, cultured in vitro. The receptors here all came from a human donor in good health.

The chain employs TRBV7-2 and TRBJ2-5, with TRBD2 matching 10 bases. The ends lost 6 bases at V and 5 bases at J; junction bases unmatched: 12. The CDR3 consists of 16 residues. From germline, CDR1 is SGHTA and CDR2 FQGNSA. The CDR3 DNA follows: TGTGCCAGCAGTGGGGCTAGCGGGAGTAGGAGGGAGACCCAGTACTTC. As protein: CASSGASGSRRETQYF.

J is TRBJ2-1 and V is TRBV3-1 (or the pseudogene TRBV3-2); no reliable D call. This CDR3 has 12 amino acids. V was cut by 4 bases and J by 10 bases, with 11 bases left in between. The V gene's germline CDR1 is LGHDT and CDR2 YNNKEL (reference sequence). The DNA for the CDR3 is TGTGCCAGCAGCCTCCCGGTTGGCGAGCAGTTCTTC. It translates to CASSLPVGEQFF.

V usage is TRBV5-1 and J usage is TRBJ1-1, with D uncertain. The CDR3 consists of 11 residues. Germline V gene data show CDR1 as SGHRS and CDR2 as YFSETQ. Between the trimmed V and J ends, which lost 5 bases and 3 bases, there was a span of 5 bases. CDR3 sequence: CASSGDTEAFF. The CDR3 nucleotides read TGCGCCAGCAGTGGGGACACTGAAGCTTTCTTT.

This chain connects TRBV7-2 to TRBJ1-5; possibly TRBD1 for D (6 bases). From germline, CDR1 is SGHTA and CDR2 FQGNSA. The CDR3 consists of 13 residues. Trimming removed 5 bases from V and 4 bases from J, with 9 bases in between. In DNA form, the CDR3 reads TGTGCCAGCAGCCCAGGACAGAATCAGCCCCAGCATTTT. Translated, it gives CASSPGQNQPQHF.

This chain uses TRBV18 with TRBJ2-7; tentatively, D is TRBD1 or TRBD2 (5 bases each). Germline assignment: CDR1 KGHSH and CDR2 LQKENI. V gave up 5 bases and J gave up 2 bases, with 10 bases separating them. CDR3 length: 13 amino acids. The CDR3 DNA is TGTGCCAGCTCATCGGGACCACCCTACGAGCAGTACTTC. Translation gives CASSSGPPYEQYF.

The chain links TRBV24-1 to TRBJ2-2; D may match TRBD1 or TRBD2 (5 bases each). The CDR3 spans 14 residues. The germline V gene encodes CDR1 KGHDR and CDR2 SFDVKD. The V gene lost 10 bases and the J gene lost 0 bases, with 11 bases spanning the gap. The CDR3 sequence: CATSGPSNTGELFF. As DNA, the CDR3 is TGTGCCACTTCGGGACCCTCGAACACCGGGGAGCTGTTTTTT.

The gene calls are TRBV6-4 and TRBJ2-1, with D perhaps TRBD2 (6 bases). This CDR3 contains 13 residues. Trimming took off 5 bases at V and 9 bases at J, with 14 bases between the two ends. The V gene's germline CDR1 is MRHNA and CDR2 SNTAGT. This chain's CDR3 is CASSLLGGTEQFF. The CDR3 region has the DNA TGTGCCAGCAGTCTCCTTGGGGGGACTGAGCAGTTCTTC.